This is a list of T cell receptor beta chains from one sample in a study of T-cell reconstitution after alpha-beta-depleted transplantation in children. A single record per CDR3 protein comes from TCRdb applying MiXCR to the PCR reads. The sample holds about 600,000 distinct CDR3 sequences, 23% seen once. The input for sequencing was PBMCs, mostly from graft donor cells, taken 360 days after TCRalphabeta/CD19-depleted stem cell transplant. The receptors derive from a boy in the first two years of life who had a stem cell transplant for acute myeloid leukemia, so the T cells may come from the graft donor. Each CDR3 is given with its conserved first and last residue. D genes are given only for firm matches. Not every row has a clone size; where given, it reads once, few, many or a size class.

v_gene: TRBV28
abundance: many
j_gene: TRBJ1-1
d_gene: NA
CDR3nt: TGTGCCAGCAGCCAATGGGACGAATCCTTCGGCGGTGAAGCTTTCTTT
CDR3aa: CASSQWDESFGGEAFF

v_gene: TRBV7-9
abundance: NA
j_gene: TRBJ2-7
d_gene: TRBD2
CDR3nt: TGTGCCAGCAGCTTCAAGACTAGCGGCCACGAGCAGTACTTC
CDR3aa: CASSFKTSGHEQYF

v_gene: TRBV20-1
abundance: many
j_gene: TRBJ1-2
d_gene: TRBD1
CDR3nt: TGCAGTGCTAGAGATGACAGGGGGCTCTATGGCTACACCTTC
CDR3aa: CSARDDRGLYGYTF

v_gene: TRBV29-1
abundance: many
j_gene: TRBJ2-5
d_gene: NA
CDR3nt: TGCAGCGTTGAGGGCAGGCCTAGGGAGACCCAGTACTTC
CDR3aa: CSVEGRPRETQYF

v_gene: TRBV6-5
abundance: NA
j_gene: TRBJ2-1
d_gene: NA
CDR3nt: TGTGCCAGCAGTTACTCGAGCTTGCGGAACAATGAGCAGTTCTTC
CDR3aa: CASSYSSLRNNEQFF

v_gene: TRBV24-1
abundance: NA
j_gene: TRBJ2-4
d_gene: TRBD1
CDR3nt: TGTGCCACCAGTGACCCTGGACAGGGGAAAAACATTCAGTACTTC
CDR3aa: CATSDPGQGKNIQYF

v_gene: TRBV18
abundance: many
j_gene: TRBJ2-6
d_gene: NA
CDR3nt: TGTGCCAGCTCACCAGAAACAGGGTCAGCCTCTGGGGCCAACGTCCTGACTTTC
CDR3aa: CASSPETGSASGANVLTF

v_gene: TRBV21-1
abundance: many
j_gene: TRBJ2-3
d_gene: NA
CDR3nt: TGTGCCAACTCTAAACATCAGCGAGATACGCAGTATTTT
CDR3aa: CANSKHQRDTQYF

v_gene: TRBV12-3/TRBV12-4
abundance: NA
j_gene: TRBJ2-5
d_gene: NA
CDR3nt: TGTGCCAGCAGTTTAGGAAGTCATGAGGGGACCCAGTACTTC
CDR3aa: CASSLGSHEGTQYF

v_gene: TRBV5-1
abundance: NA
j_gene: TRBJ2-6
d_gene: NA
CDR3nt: TGCGCCAGCTCCCCGCGCCAGGGGTCTGGGGCCAACGTCCTGACTTTC
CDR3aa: CASSPRQGSGANVLTF

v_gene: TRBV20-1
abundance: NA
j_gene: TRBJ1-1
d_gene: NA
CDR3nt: TGCAGTGCTAGTAGGGGTTATCGCGGGGGTTATGAAGCTTTCTTT
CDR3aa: CSASRGYRGGYEAFF

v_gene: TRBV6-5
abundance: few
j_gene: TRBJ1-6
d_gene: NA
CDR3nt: TGTGCCAGCAGTTACGGACCGGACAGTGGCAATTCACCCCTCCACTTT
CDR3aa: CASSYGPDSGNSPLHF

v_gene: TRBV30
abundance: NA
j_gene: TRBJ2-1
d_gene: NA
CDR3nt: TGTGCCTGGAGTGTACTTGACAGCGAGCAGTTCTTC
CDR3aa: CAWSVLDSEQFF

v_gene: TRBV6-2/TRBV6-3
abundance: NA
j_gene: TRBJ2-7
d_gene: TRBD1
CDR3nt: TGTGCCAGCAGTTACCTTTTGGGACAGGCGGTACGAAACTACGAGCAGTACTTC
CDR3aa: CASSYLLGQAVRNYEQYF

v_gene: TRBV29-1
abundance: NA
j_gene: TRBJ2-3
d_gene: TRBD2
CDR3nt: TGCAGCGTTGACGCACTAGCGGGGGTCCTACTAAGCACAGATACGCAGTATTTT
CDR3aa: CSVDALAGVLLSTDTQYF

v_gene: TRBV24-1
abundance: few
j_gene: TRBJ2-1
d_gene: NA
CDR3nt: TGTGCCACCAGTGCCCAGGAGCATTCCTACAATGAGCAGTTCTTC
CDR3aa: CATSAQEHSYNEQFF

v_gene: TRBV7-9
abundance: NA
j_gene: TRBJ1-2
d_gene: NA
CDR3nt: TGTGCCAGCAGCTTAGCACAGGGATCCCTCTATGGCTACACCTTC
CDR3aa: CASSLAQGSLYGYTF

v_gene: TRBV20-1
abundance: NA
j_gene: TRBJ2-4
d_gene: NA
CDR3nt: TGCAGTGCCCGAGACAGCCTAGCCAAAAACATTCAGTACTTC
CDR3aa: CSARDSLAKNIQYF

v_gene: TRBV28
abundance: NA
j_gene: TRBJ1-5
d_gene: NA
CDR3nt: TGTGCCAGCAGATCCTTACAGGGCCAGCCCCAGCATTTT
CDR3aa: CASRSLQGQPQHF

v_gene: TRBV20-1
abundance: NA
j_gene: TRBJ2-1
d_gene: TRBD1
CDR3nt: TGCAGTGCTAGAGAGGCAGCCCGGGACAGGACCGCGGATGAGCAGTTCTTC
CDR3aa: CSAREAARDRTADEQFF

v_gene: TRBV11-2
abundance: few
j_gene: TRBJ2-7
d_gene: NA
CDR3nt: TGTGCCAGCAGCTTATCCCACTACGAGCAGTACTTC
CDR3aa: CASSLSHYEQYF

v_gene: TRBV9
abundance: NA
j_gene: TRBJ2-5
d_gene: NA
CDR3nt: TGTGCCAGCAGCGCCCGTAGGGACATACAAGAGACCCAGTACTTC
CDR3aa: CASSARRDIQETQYF

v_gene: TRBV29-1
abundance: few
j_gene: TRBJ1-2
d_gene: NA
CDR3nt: TGCAGCGTAAGAGCAGCGGACTATGGCTACACCTTC
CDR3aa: CSVRAADYGYTF

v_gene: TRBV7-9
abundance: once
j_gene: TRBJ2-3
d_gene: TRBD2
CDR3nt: TGTGCCAGCAGCCCCGGGACTAGCGTAACAGATACGCAGTATTTT
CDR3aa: CASSPGTSVTDTQYF

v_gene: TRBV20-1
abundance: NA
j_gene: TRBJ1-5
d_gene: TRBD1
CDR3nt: TGCAGTGCTAGAATCGGACAGGGGACCTTCAATCAGCCCCAGCATTTT
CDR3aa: CSARIGQGTFNQPQHF

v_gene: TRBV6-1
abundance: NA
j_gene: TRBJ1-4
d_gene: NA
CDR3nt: TGTGCCAGCAATCTCGTGGTTCCTGCAACTAATGAAAAACTGTTTTTT
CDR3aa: CASNLVVPATNEKLFF

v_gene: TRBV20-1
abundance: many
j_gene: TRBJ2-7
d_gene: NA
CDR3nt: TGCAGTGCCGCAAGAGGGGGGGCTGGTGAGCAGTACTTC
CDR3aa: CSAARGGAGEQYF

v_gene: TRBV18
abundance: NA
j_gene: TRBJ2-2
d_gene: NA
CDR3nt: TGTGCCAGCTCAACTGACAGGAACACCGGGGAGCTGTTTTTT
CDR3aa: CASSTDRNTGELFF

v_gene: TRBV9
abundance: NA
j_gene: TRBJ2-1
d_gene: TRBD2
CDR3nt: TGTGCCAGCAGCGGGGCCACTAGCGGGGGATATGAGCAGTTCTTC
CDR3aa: CASSGATSGGYEQFF

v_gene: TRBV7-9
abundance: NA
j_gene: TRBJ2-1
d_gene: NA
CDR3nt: TGTGCCAGCAGCTTAGCGGCGGGATCCTACGAGCAGTTCTTC
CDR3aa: CASSLAAGSYEQFF

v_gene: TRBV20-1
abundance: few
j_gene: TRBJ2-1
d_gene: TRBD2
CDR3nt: TGCAGTGCTAGAGTAGCTAGCGGGGGGGCCGAGCAGTTCTTC
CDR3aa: CSARVASGGAEQFF

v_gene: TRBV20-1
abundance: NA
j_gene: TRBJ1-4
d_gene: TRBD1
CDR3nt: TGCAGTGCTCGAGGGACAGGGGGGAGTGAAAAACTGTTTTTT
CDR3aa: CSARGTGGSEKLFF

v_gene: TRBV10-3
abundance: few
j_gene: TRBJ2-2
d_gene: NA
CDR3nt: TGTGCCACGAAAGGCGTGGGGACCGGGGAGCTGTTTTTT
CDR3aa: CATKGVGTGELFF

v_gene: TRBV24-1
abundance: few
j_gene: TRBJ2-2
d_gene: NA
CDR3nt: TGTGCCACCAGTGATTGGGGACGGATCACACGGCACACCGGGGAGCTGTTTTTT
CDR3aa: CATSDWGRITRHTGELFF

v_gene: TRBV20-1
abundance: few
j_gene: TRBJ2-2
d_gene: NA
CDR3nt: TGCAGTGCTAGTGACAGAGGGACCGGGGAGCTGTTTTTT
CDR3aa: CSASDRGTGELFF

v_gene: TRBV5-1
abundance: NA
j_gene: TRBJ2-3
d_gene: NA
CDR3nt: TGCGCCAGCACCCCGGGACAAAACACAGATACGCAGTATTTT
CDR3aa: CASTPGQNTDTQYF

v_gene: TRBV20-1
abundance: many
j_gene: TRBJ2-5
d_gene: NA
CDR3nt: TGCAGTGCTAGACCCTTACAGGGTCAAGAGACCCAGTACTTC
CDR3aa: CSARPLQGQETQYF

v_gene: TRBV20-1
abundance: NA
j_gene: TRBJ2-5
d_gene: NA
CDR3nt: TGCAGTGCTAGAGATCTGGGCGGGGGCCTGGGGGGGACCCAGTGCTTC
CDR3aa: CSARDLGGGLGGTQCF

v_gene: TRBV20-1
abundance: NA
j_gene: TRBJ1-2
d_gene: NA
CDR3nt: TGCAGTGCTAGAGGGGCGGATGGCTACACCTTC
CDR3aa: CSARGADGYTF

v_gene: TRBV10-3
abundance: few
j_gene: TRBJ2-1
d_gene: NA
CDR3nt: TGTGCCATCAGTGAGTCTGAGGGGGGAGTCCAGTTCTTC
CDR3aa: CAISESEGGVQFF

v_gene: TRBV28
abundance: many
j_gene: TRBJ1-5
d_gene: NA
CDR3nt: TGTGCCAGCAGTACCGACAGAAATTATCAGCCCCAGCATTTT
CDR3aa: CASSTDRNYQPQHF

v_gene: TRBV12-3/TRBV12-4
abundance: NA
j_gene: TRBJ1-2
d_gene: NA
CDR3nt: TGTGCCAGCAGTTTCTCAAACCTATATGGCTACACCTTC
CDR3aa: CASSFSNLYGYTF

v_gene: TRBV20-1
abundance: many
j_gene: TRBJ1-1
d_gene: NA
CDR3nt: TGCAGTGCTAGAGCAGGGGTGACTGAAGCTTTCTTT
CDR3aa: CSARAGVTEAFF

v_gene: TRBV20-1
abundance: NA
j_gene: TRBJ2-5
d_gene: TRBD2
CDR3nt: TGCAGTGCTGGAAGGACTAGCGGTTCCCAAGAGACCCAGTACTTC
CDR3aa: CSAGRTSGSQETQYF

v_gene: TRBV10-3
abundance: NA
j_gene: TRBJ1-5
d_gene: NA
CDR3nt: TGTGCGATCAGGGACACAGCTAATAGCAATCAGCCCCAGCATTTT
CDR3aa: CAIRDTANSNQPQHF

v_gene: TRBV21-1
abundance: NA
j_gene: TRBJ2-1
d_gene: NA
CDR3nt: TGTGCCAGCAGCAAAAGACCCACTAGCGGGAAATACAATGAGCAGTTCTTC
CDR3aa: CASSKRPTSGKYNEQFF

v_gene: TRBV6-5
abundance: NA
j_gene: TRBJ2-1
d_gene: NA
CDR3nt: TGTGCCAGCAGTTACTTCCCGGGGACACCAGGGGATGAGCAGTTCTTC
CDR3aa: CASSYFPGTPGDEQFF